The 4 T cell receptor beta chains given below trace back to one sample, sequenced in a study of tumor-infiltrating lymphocytes in primary liver carcinoma. For blood RNA, unsorted whole blood served as the source, and germline DNA was extracted too. From approximately 530 ng of total RNA, TCR beta-specific cDNA was reverse-transcribed using a constant-region primer. Libraries of TCR beta came from three nested multiplex PCR rounds with slightly modified ARM-PCR. A C-beta reverse primer was combined with TRBV1-TRBV30 forward primers in the first two PCR rounds, and each round had about 10 cycles. TCRdb analysed the multiplex PCR reads with MiXCR anew, one entry per CDR3 protein. The sample shows about 330,000 distinct CDR3 sequences, about 61% of them seen only once. Sequencing was carried out using peripheral blood. The receptors stem from a man aged 40-49 years with primary liver carcinoma and hepatitis B virus infection.

The chain recombines TRBV4-2 with TRBJ2-3, with D possibly TRBD1 on 6 matching bases. The ends were cut back, 8 bases at V and 4 bases at J, with 22 bases in the middle. Germline values: CDR1 LGHNA, CDR2 YNFKEQ. The CDR3 extends over 16 amino acids. CDR3 sequence reads: CASGPLGQRESDTQYF. As DNA, the CDR3 is TGTGCCAGCGGCCCACTAGGACAGAGGGAGTCAGATACGCAGTATTTT.

This clonotype was observed many times. The V call is TRBV12-3 or TRBV12-4, the J call TRBJ2-5; perhaps D is TRBD1 or TRBD2 (5 bases each). This CDR3 comprises 15 residues. Trimming left V 3 bases short and J 0 bases short, with 11 bases between. As DNA, the CDR3 is TGTGCCAGCAGTTTTCTTCAGGGAGACCAAGAGACCCAGTACTTC. This codes for CASSFLQGDQETQYF.

On this clonotype: A much larger clonotype is one base distant, so this may be a read error. The gene calls are TRBV10-3 and TRBJ2-1; tentatively, D is TRBD2 (8 bases). The CDR3 is 14 residues long. Germline V lookup: CDR1 ENHRY, CDR2 SYGVKD. Deletions cut 11 bases from V and 10 bases from J, with 24 bases between. The DNA of the CDR3 is TGTGCCGTTAAACAGGGACTAGGGACAGTCGAGCAGTTCTTC. Translation gives CAVKQGLGTVEQFF.

Worth noting for this clonotype: Being one base from a much bigger clone, this may be a read error. V usage is TRBV6-2 or TRBV6-3 and J usage is TRBJ2-1; the match to TRBD1 covers 10 bases. V trimming: 2 bases; J trimming: 0 bases; junction bases outside the gene matches: 13. CDR3 length equals 20 residues. Looked up from germline, CDR1 is MNHEY and CDR2 is SVGEGT. For the CDR3, the DNA is TGTGCCAGCAGTTACCTCCCCCCGACAGGGGGCTTTAGCTCCTACAATGAGCAGTTCTTC. This codes for CASSYLPPTGGFSSYNEQFF.